This record looks at one TCR beta chain sequence and its context. Antigen specificity is unknown. The V and J ends lost 5 bases and 4 bases, in that order; junction bases with no gene match: 9. The CDR3 has 17 residues. Germline V gene data show CDR1 as SGHVS and CDR2 as FQNEAQ. The record originates from a study of cytomegalovirus exposure and HLA in healthy donors. The PCR contained 60 Vbeta and 13 Jbeta primers. Method: immunoSEQ multiplex PCR; TCRdb's copy keeps in-frame clones and lacks some. The sample includes about 70,000 clones, around 69% of them seen just once. Whole-study results and caveats: The Asian-associated ancestry cluster reportedly had fewer N-insertions than the approximately 610-donor mean in a later analysis. 150 to 200 TCR beta chains were listed as cytomegalovirus-associated. Apparent HLA restriction characterized most CMV-associated TCR beta chains in a later analysis. An analysis that was carried out later associated 16,951 TCR beta sequences with HLA alleles at 0.05 false discovery rate.

The chain joins TRBV7-8 to TRBJ2-5, with 14 bases matching TRBD2. The sequencing sample was made of PBMCs. The TCR was taken from a human donor in good health. The CDR3 loop is CASSPGTSGRIRETQYF. Here the CDR3 DNA reads TGTGCCAGCAGCCCTGGGACTAGCGGGAGAATTAGAGAGACCCAGTACTTC.